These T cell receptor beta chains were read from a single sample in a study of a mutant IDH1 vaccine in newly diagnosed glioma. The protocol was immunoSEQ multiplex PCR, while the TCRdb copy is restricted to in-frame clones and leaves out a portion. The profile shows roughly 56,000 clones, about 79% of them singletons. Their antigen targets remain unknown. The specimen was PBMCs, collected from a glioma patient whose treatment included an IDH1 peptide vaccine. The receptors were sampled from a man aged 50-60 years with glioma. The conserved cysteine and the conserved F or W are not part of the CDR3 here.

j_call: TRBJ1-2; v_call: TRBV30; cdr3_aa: AWSVQAYYGYT
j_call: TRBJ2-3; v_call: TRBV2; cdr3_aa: ASGGTDTQY
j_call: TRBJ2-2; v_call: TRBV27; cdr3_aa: ASSSLRGGGELF
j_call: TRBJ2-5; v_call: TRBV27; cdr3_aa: ASRVAKTQY
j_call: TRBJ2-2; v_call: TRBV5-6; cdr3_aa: ASSLYGREDTGELF
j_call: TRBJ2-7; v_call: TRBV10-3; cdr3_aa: AITEGSRSGVEQY
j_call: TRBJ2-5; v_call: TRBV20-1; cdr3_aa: SGQIQETQY
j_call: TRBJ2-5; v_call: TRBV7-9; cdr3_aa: ASSLGGGETQY
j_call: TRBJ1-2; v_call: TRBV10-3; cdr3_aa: AISEGWGAQYGYT
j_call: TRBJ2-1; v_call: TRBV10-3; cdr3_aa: AISEYLEGTVSYNEQF
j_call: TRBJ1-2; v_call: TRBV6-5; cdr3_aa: ASSYSTGGYYGYT
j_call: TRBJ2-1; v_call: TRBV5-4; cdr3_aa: ASSPRLAGHEQF
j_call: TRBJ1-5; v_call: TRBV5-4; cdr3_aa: ASSLDGNGQPQH
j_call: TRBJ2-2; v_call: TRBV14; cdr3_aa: ASSQDKGSGWTGELF
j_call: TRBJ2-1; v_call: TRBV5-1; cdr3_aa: ASSLANRASYNEQF
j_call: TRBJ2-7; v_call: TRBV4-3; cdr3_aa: ASSHQGQGIYEQY
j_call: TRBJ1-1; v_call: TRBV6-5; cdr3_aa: ASRGQGARTEAF
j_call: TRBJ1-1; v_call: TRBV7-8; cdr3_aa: ASSFGTANTEAF
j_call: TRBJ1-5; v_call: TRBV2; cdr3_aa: ASSWTGDQPQH
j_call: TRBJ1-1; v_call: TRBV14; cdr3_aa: ASSQRQGNTEAF
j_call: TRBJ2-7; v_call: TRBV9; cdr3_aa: ASSGLGLGEQY
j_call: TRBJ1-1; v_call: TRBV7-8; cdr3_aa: ASSPVGTEAF
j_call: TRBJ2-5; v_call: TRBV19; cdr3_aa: ASRGGRMGETQY
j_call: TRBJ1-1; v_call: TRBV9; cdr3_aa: ASSVIWGSDTEAF
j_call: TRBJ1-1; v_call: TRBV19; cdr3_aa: ASTRQALNTEAF
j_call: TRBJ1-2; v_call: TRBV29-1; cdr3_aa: SVEGAGGGYT
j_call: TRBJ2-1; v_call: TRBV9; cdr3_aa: ASSVDTSDGEQF
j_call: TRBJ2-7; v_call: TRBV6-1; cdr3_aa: ASVGLAGARNEQY
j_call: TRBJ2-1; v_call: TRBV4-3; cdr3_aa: ASSQDYADNNEQF
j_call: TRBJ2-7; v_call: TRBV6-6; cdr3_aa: ASTGLISEQY
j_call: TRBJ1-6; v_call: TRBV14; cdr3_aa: ASSLSRDSPLH
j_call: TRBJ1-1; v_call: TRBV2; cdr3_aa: ASSLQARGTEAF
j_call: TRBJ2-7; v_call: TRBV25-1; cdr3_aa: ASSEWSSGSYEQY
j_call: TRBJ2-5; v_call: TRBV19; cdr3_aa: ASSIISQETQY
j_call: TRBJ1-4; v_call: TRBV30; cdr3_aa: AWSWTTVLEKLF
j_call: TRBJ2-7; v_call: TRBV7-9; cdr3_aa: ASSSSEISYEQY
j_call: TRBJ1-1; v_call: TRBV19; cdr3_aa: ASNYHTSNTEAF
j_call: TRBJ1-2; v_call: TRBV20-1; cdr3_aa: SAKSYGYT
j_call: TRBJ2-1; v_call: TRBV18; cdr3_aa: ASSPPTSGGLGGQF
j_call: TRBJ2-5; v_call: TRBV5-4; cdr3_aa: ASSLEQFQETQY
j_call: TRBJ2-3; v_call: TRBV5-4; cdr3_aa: ASRSSSGGEDTQY
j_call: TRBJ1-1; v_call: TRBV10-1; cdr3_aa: ASSDQRNTEAF
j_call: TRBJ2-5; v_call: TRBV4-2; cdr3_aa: ASSQLAGLRETQY
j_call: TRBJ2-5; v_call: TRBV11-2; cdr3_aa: ASSRGHSQETQY
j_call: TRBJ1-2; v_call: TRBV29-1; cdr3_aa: SPRWRSGGYT
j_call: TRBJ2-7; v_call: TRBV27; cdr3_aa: ASSLSGGAGEQY
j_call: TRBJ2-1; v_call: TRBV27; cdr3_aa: ASSLIGESYNEQF
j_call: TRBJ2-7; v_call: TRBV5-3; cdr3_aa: ARSRDYEQY
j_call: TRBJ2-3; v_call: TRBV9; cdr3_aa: ASSVEGGTTDTQY